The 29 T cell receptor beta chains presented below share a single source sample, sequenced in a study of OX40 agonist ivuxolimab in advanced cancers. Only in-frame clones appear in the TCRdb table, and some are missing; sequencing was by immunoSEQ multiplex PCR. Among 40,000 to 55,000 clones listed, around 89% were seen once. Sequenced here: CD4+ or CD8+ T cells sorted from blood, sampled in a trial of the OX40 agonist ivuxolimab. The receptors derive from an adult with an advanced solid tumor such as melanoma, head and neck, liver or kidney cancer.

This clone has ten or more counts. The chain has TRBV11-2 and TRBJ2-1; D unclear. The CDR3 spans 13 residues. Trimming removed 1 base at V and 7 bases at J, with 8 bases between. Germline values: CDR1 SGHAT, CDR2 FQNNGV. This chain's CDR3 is CASSLGRENEQFF. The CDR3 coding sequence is TGTGCCAGCAGCTTAGGTAGGGAAAATGAGCAGTTCTTC.

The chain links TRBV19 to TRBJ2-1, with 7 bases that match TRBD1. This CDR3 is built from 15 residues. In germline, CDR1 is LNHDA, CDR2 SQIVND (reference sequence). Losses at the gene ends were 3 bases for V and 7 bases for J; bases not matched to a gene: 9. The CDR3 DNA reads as TGTGCCAGTAGTATCACAGAGGGGGCTAGGAATGAGCAGTTCTTC. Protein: CASSITEGARNEQFF.

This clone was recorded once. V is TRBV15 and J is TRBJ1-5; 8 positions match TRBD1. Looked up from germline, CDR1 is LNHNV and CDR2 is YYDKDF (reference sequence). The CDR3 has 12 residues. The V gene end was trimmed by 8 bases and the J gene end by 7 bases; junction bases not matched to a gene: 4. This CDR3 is CATRTGSQPQHF. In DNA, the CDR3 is TGTGCCACCCGGACAGGGAGCCAGCCCCAGCATTTT.

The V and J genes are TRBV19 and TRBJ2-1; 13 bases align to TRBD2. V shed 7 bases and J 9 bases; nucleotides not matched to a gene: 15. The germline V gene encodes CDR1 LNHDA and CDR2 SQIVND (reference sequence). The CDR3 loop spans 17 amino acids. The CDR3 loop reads CASKPFTSGRAWGEQFF. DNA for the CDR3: TGTGCCAGTAAGCCCTTTACTAGCGGGAGGGCCTGGGGTGAGCAGTTCTTC.

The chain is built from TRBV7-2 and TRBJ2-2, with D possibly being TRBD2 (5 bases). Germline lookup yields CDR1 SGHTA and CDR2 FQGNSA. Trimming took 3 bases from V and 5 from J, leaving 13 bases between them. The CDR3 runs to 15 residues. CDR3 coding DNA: TGTGCCAGCAGCTTCAGTGGGAGTAGTACCGGGGAGCTGTTTTTT. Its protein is CASSFSGSSTGELFF. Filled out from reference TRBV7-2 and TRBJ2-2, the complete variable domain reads GAGVSQSPSNKVTEKGKDVELRCDPISGHTALYWYRQSLGQGLEFLIYFQGNSAPDKSGLPSDRFSAERTGGSVSTLTIQRTQQEDSAVYLCASSFSGSSTGELFFGEGSRLTVL.

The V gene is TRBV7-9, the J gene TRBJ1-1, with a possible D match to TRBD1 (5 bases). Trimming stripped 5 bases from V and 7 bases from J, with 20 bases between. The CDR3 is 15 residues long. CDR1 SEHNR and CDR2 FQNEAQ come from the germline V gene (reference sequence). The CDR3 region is CASSGTFGGSNEAFF. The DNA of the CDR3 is TGTGCCAGCAGCGGGACTTTCGGTGGGTCGAATGAAGCTTTCTTT. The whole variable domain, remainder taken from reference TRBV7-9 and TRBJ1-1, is DTGVSQNPRHKITKRGQNVTFRCDPISEHNRLYWYRQTLGQGPEFLTYFQNEAQLEKSRLLSDRFSAERPKGSFSTLEIQRTEQGDSAMYLCASSGTFGGSNEAFFGQGTRLTVV.

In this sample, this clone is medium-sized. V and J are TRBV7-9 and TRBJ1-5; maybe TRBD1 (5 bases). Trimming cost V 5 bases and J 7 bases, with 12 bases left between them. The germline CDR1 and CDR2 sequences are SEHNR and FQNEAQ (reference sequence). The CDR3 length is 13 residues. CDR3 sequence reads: CASSPDWGQPQHF. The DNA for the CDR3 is TGTGCCAGCAGCCCCGACTGGGGGCAGCCCCAGCATTTT.

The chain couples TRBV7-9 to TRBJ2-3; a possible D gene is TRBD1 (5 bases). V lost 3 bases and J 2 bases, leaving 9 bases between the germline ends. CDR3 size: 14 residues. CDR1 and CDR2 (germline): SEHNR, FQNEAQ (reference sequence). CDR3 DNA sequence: TGTGCCAGCAGCTTGCCGACAGACACAGATACGCAGTATTTT. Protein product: CASSLPTDTDTQYF.

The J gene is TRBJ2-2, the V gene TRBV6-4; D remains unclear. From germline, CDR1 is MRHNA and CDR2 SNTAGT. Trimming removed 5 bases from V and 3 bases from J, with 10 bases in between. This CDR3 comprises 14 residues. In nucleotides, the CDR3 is TGTGCCAGCAGTCAGCAGGCGGACACCGGGGAGCTGTTTTTT. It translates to CASSQQADTGELFF.

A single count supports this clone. The CDR3 region has the DNA TGTGCCAGCAGTGAAGGGGCGGGGTCCTACAATGAGCAGTTCTTC. Translating gives CASSEGAGSYNEQFF. The rearrangement joins TRBV2 to TRBJ2-1, with D possibly being TRBD2 (6 bases). The germline V gene has CDR1 SNHLY and CDR2 FYNNEI. The V end lost 1 base, the J end lost 1 base, and 8 bases lay between the germline ends. This CDR3 comprises 15 residues.

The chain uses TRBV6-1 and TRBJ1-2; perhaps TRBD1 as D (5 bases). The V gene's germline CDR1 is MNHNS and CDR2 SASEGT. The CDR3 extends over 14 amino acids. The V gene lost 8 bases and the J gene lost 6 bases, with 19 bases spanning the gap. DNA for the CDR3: TGTGCCAGCCTAAAACCTGACAGAAAGAATGGCTACACCTTC. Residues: CASLKPDRKNGYTF.

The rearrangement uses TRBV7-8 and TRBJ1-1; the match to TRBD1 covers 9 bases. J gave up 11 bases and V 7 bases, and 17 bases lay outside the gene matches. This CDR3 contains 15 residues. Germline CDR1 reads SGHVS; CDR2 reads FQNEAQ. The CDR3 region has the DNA TGTGCCAGCACCCATGTCGGGACAGGGAACTTCTTGGCTTTCTTT. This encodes CASTHVGTGNFLAFF. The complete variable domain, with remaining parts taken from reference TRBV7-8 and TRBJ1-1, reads GAGVSQSPRYKVAKRGQDVALRCDPISGHVSLFWYQQALGQGPEFLTYFQNEAQLDKSGLPSDRFFAERPEGSVSTLKIQRTQQEDSAVYLCASTHVGTGNFLAFFGQGTRLTVV.

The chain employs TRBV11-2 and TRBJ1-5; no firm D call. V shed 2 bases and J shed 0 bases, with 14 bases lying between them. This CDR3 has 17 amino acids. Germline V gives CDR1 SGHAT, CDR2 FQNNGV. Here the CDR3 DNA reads TGTGCCAGCAGCTTATCAGCCGATCCGTATAGCAATCAGCCCCAGCATTTT. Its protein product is CASSLSADPYSNQPQHF.

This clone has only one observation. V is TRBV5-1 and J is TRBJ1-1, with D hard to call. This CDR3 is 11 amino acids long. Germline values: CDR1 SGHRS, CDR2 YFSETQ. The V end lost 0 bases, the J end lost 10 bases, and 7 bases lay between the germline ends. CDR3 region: CASSLGQRAFF. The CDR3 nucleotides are TGCGCCAGCAGCTTGGGGCAACGAGCTTTCTTT.

This chain's CDR3 is CASSPHPSGRADEQYF. In DNA, the CDR3 is TGTGCCAGCAGTCCCCACCCTAGCGGGAGGGCCGACGAGCAGTACTTC. The rearrangement links TRBV27 to TRBJ2-7; 12 nucleotides align to TRBD2. This CDR3 region has 16 residues. The germline V gene has CDR1 MNHEY and CDR2 SMNVEV (reference sequence). Trimming cost V 5 bases and J 5 bases; bases outside gene matches: 10.

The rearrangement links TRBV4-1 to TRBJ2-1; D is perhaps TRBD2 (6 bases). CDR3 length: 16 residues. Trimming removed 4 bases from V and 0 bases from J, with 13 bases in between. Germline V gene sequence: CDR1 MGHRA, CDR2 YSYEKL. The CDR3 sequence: CASSPTGTRSYNEQFF. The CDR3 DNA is TGCGCCAGCAGCCCGACCGGGACTCGCTCCTACAATGAGCAGTTCTTC.

The CDR3, as DNA: TGTGCCAGAAACAGGGTTGGGGGGACAGATACGCAGTATTTT. Translation: CARNRVGGTDTQYF. The chain uses TRBV5-6 and TRBJ2-3; D assignment may be TRBD1 or TRBD2 (6 bases each). Trimming left V 8 bases short and J 3 bases short, with 16 bases between. The germline CDR1 and CDR2 sequences are SGHDT and YYEEEE. The CDR3 runs 14 residues. Drawing the rest from reference TRBV5-6 and TRBJ2-3, the complete variable domain is DAGVTQSPTHLIKTRGQQVTLRCSPKSGHDTVSWYQQALGQGPQFIFQYYEEEERQRGNFPDRFSGHQFPNYSSELNVNALLLGDSALYLCARNRVGGTDTQYFGPGTRLTVL.

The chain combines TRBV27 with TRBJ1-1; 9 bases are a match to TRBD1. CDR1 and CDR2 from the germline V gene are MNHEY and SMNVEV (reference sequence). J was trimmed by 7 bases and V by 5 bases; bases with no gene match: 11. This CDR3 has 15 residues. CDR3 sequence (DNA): TGTGCCAGCAGTAAACAGGGGGCTTTTAACGGTGAAGCTTTCTTT. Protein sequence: CASSKQGAFNGEAFF.

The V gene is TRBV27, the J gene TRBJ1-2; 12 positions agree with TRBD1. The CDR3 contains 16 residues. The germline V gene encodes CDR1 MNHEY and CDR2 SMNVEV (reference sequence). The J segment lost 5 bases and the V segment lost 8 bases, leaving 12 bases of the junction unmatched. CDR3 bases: TGTGCCAGCGGGGGACAGGGGGCCCTAACGCGGTATGGCTACACCTTC. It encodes CASGGQGALTRYGYTF.

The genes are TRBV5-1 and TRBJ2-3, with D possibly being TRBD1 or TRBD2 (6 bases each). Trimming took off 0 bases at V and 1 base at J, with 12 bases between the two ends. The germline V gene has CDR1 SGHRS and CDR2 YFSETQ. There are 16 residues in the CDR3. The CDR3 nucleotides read TGCGCCAGCAGCTTGGGTACGGGGGCGCGCACAGATACGCAGTATTTT. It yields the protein CASSLGTGARTDTQYF.

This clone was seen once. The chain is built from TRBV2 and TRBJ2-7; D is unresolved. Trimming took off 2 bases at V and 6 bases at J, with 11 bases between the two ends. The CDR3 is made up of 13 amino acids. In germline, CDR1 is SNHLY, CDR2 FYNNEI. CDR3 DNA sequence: TGTGCCAGCAGTGAAATAGGAAATCCCGAGCAGTACTTC. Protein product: CASSEIGNPEQYF.

In DNA, the CDR3 is TGTGCCAGCAGTCCCCGTCCGGGACACTACCAAGAGACCCAGTACTTC. It is translated as CASSPRPGHYQETQYF. The chain links TRBV6-6 to TRBJ2-5, with D possibly matching TRBD1 (6 bases). CDR1 is MNHNY and CDR2 is SVGAGI in the germline V gene (reference sequence). V was pared by 5 bases and J by 0 bases, with 16 bases between. The CDR3 is made up of 16 amino acids.

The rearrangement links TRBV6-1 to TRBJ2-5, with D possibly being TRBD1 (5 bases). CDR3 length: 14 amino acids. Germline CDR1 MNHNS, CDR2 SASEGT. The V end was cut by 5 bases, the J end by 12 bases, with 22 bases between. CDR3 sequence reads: CASSQTQERQSKYF. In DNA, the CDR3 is TGTGCCAGCAGTCAGACCCAGGAGAGACAGTCGAAGTACTTC.

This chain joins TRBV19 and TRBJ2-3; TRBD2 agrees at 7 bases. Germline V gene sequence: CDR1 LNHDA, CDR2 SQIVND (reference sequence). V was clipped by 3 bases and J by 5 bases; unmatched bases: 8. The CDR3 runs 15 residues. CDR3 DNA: TGTGCCAGTAGTATCCGGGGGAGGGCCGGAGATACGCAGTATTTT. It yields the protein CASSIRGRAGDTQYF.

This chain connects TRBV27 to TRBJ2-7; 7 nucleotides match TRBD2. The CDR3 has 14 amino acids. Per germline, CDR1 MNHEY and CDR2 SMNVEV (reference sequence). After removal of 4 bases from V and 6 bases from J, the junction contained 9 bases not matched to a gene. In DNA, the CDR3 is TGTGCCAGCAGTTCCGGACTAGAGTTCGGCGAGCAGTACTTC. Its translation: CASSSGLEFGEQYF.

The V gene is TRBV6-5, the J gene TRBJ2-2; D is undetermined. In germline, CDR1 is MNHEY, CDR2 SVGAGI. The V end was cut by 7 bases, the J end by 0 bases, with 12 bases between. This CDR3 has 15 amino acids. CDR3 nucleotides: TGTGCCAGCACCCCCACGAATACGAACACCGGGGAGCTGTTTTTT. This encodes CASTPTNTNTGELFF.

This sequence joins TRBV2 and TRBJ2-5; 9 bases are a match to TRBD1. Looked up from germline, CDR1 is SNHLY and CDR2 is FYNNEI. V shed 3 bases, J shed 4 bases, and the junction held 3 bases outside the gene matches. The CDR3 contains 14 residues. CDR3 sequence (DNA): TGTGCCAGCAGTGATCGGACAGGGGTAGAGACCCAGTACTTC. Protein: CASSDRTGVETQYF.

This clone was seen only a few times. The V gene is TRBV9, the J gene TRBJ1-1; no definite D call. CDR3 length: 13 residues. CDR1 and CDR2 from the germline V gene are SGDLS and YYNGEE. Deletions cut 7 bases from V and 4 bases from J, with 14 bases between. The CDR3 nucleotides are TGTGCCAGCGCACCCGGAGCTGGCACTGAAGCTTTCTTT. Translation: CASAPGAGTEAFF.

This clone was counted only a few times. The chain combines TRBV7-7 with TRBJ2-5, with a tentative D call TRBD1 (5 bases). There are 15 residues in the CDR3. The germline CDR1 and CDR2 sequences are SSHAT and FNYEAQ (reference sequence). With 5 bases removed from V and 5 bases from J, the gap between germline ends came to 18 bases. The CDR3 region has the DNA TGTGCCAGCAGCAAAGACCCAGGGTTAGGGGAGACCCAGTACTTC. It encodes CASSKDPGLGETQYF.